Listed below are T cell receptor beta chains from one sample, sequenced in a study of shared clonotypes between healthy human individuals. This table comes from immunoSEQ multiplex PCR, and its TCRdb copy is limited to in-frame clones, with some not included. The table records some 2,000,000 clones, approximately 94% of them present only once. Sequences were obtained from naive CD4+ T cells sorted from blood. These TCRs come from a man between 18 and 29 years old in good health. CDR3s include the opening cysteine and the closing phenylalanine or tryptophan. A D gene is named only where the DNA matches it firmly. Clone size is not always given. Where it is, it says once, few, many or a class for expanded clones.

size	V	J	D	CDR3	DNA
.	TRBV5-1	TRBJ1-2	.	CASSLIGSRVEGYTF	TGCGCCAGCAGCTTGATAGGTTCCAGGGTGGAGGGCTACACCTTC
.	TRBV5-4	TRBJ1-5	.	CASSLDENQPQHF	TGTGCCAGCAGCTTGGACGAAAATCAGCCCCAGCATTTT
once	TRBV5-1	TRBJ2-7	TRBD2	CASSTFASSGGVSSYEQYF	TGCGCCAGCAGTACTTTCGCGTCTAGCGGGGGTGTGAGCTCCTACGAGCAGTACTTC
.	TRBV5-1	TRBJ2-2	.	CASSSGSGEGGELFF	TGCGCCAGCAGCTCCGGATCGGGGGAAGGCGGGGAGCTGTTTTTT
.	TRBV30	TRBJ2-7	.	CAWSLQPPYEQYF	TGTGCCTGGAGCTTACAGCCCCCCTACGAGCAGTACTTC
.	TRBV14	TRBJ2-7	TRBD2	CASSQGVKVSGRALEQYF	TGTGCCAGCAGCCAAGGGGTGAAGGTTAGCGGGAGGGCCCTCGAGCAGTACTTC
.	TRBV5-1	TRBJ2-1	.	CASSLGAEFYNEQFF	TGCGCCAGCAGCTTGGGCGCCGAATTCTACAATGAGCAGTTCTTC
.	TRBV12-5	TRBJ2-7	TRBD2	CASGWTSGTYEQYF	TGTGCTAGTGGCTGGACTAGCGGGACGTACGAGCAGTACTTC
.	TRBV11-2	TRBJ2-5	.	CASSPTLVETQYF	TGTGCCAGCAGCCCCACTTTAGTAGAGACCCAGTACTTC
.	TRBV28	TRBJ1-4	TRBD1	CASSLPRQGTTNEKLFF	TGTGCCAGCAGTTTGCCGCGACAGGGGACAACTAATGAAAAACTGTTTTTT
.	TRBV5-1	TRBJ1-6	.	CASSNEGIYNSPLHF	TGCGCCAGCAGCAACGAGGGGATTTATAATTCACCCCTCCACTTT
.	TRBV2	TRBJ2-7	TRBD1	CASRTTGGSYEQYF	TGTGCCAGCAGGACGACAGGGGGAAGCTACGAGCAGTACTTC
.	TRBV11-2	TRBJ2-2	.	CASSLGGAGELFF	TGTGCCAGCAGCTTAGGAGGGGCAGGGGAGCTGTTTTTT
once	TRBV5-6	TRBJ2-7	.	CASSLAGYTYEQYF	TGTGCCAGCAGCTTGGCCGGCTACACCTACGAGCAGTACTTC
.	TRBV5-4	TRBJ2-3	.	CASSIPSTDTQYF	TGTGCCAGCAGCATCCCGAGCACAGATACGCAGTATTTT
.	TRBV10-3	TRBJ1-6	.	CAISEFATDHGSPLHF	TGTGCCATCAGTGAGTTCGCGACAGACCACGGGTCACCCCTCCACTTT
.	TRBV5-4	TRBJ2-3	TRBD2	CASSLSGGPTTDTQYF	TGTGCCAGCAGCTTGTCGGGAGGGCCTACGACAGATACGCAGTATTTT
.	TRBV6-6	TRBJ1-4	TRBD1	CASSYNRDRGGEKLFF	TGTGCCAGCAGTTACAACCGGGACAGGGGCGGAGAAAAACTGTTTTTT
.	TRBV11-2	TRBJ1-6	TRBD1	CASSERQGYNSPLHF	TGTGCCAGCAGCGAAAGACAGGGCTATAATTCACCCCTCCACTTT
.	TRBV5-4	TRBJ2-5	TRBD2	CASSWLAETSGKETQYF	TGTGCCAGCAGCTGGTTAGCAGAGACTAGCGGGAAAGAGACCCAGTACTTC
.	TRBV11-3	TRBJ2-2	.	CASMAGTNTGELFF	TGTGCCAGCATGGCGGGAACGAACACCGGGGAGCTGTTTTTT
.	TRBV7-2	TRBJ1-3	.	CASSLARQGGLNTIYF	TGTGCCAGCAGCTTAGCACGCCAGGGTGGCCTAAACACCATATATTTT
.	TRBV30	TRBJ2-7	TRBD2	CAWSAIREGFSYEQYF	TGTGCCTGGAGTGCAATAAGGGAGGGCTTCTCCTACGAGCAGTACTTC
.	TRBV7-9	TRBJ2-5	.	CASSLAKGVETQYF	TGTGCCAGCAGCTTAGCAAAGGGGGTGGAGACCCAGTACTTC
.	TRBV5-6	TRBJ1-1	.	CASSLDSGRNTEAFF	TGTGCCAGCAGCTTGGATAGCGGCAGGAACACTGAAGCTTTCTTT
.	TRBV11-2	TRBJ2-7	TRBD2	CASSFTSGGDEQYF	TGTGCCAGCAGCTTCACTAGCGGGGGGGACGAGCAGTACTTC
once	TRBV19	TRBJ2-7	TRBD1	CASNDRGQPGEQYF	TGTGCCAGTAACGACAGGGGGCAACCTGGCGAGCAGTACTTC
.	TRBV5-1	TRBJ1-6	TRBD1	CASSVSRDRVAPLHF	TGCGCCAGCAGCGTCTCCCGGGACAGGGTGGCACCCCTCCACTTT
.	TRBV29-1	TRBJ1-5	.	CSVRQGGDQPQHF	TGCAGCGTTCGGCAGGGAGGCGATCAGCCCCAGCATTTT
.	TRBV21-1	TRBJ2-7	.	CASSQGGPEYEQYF	TGTGCCAGCAGCCAGGGGGGGCCTGAATACGAGCAGTACTTC
.	TRBV10-2	TRBJ1-2	TRBD1	CASRETDRGLGYTF	TGCGCCAGCAGGGAAACGGACAGGGGGCTCGGCTACACCTTC
.	TRBV29-1	TRBJ2-3	.	CSVRTGTDTQYF	TGCAGCGTACGGACAGGCACAGATACGCAGTATTTT
.	TRBV2	TRBJ1-2	.	CASTGVRGIETYGYTF	TGTGCCAGCACGGGGGTAAGGGGAATCGAGACCTATGGCTACACCTTC
.	TRBV5-1	TRBJ1-1	TRBD1	CASSLTGGSNTEAFF	TGCGCCAGCAGCTTGACAGGGGGATCGAACACTGAAGCTTTCTTT
.	TRBV19	TRBJ1-1	TRBD1	CASSISGGQLNTEAFF	TGTGCCAGTAGTATTTCAGGGGGGCAACTGAACACTGAAGCTTTCTTT
.	TRBV7-8	TRBJ2-1	TRBD2	CASSFRLAGHNEQFF	TGTGCCAGCAGCTTTCGGCTAGCGGGGCACAATGAGCAGTTCTTC
few	TRBV11-2	TRBJ2-7	.	CASSFQGPAYEQYF	TGTGCCAGCAGCTTTCAGGGGCCGGCCTACGAGCAGTACTTC
.	TRBV6-1	TRBJ1-4	.	CASRTAGGEKLFF	TGTGCCAGCAGGACAGCCGGCGGTGAAAAACTGTTTTTT
.	TRBV5-1	TRBJ1-4	.	CASSLGQHNEKLFF	TGCGCCAGCAGCTTGGGACAGCATAATGAAAAACTGTTTTTT
.	TRBV5-4	TRBJ1-2	TRBD1	CASSTHAGTGVGYTF	TGTGCCAGCAGCACGCACGCCGGGACAGGGGTGGGCTACACCTTC
.	TRBV28	TRBJ1-5	TRBD1	CASSRPYRGHQPQHF	TGTGCCAGCAGCCGCCCCTACAGGGGGCATCAGCCCCAGCATTTT
.	TRBV6-6	TRBJ1-1	TRBD1	CASSRQGAGTEAFF	TGTGCCAGCAGTAGACAGGGGGCAGGCACTGAAGCTTTCTTT
.	TRBV25-1	TRBJ1-5	.	CASSGGYSNQPQHF	TGTGCCAGCAGTGGAGGGTATAGCAATCAGCCCCAGCATTTT
.	TRBV19	TRBJ1-2	TRBD1	CATTDRGYGYTF	TGTGCCACCACAGACAGGGGCTATGGCTACACCTTC
.	TRBV6-5	TRBJ2-7	TRBD1	CASSYSGTGVIYEQYF	TGTGCCAGCAGTTACTCCGGGACAGGGGTGATCTACGAGCAGTACTTC
.	TRBV28	TRBJ1-5	.	CASTPGRAGNQPQHF	TGTGCCAGCACCCCGGGCAGGGCGGGCAATCAGCCCCAGCATTTT
.	TRBV5-1	TRBJ2-5	TRBD2	CASSLVGLAGGSIQETQYF	TGCGCCAGCAGCTTGGTCGGACTAGCGGGGGGAAGTATCCAAGAGACCCAGTACTTC
.	TRBV7-2	TRBJ2-5	.	CASSLRGKETQYF	TGTGCCAGCAGCTTAAGGGGGAAAGAGACCCAGTACTTC
.	TRBV9	TRBJ2-1	TRBD2	CASGTSGTNEQFF	TGTGCCAGCGGGACTAGCGGGACCAATGAGCAGTTCTTC
.	TRBV10-1	TRBJ2-2	TRBD1	CASSSGTGGRKAGELFF	TGCGCCAGCAGTTCCGGGACAGGGGGTAGGAAGGCCGGGGAGCTGTTTTTT
.	TRBV7-2	TRBJ1-5	TRBD1	CASSRQGRGNQPQHF	TGTGCCAGCAGTAGACAGGGTCGAGGCAATCAGCCCCAGCATTTT
.	TRBV5-1	TRBJ2-7	TRBD1	CASSADRGPYEQYF	TGCGCCAGCAGCGCAGACAGGGGGCCCTACGAGCAGTACTTC
.	TRBV11-1	TRBJ1-1	.	CASSLSPLGRRNTEAFF	TGTGCCAGCAGCTTATCGCCCCTCGGTCGGAGGAACACTGAAGCTTTCTTT
.	TRBV29-1	TRBJ2-6	.	CSVVRGSGANVLTF	TGCAGCGTTGTAAGGGGGTCGGGGGCCAACGTCCTGACTTTC
.	TRBV28	TRBJ2-7	TRBD1	CASSSGQGRYF	TGTGCCAGCAGTTCCGGACAGGGGAGGTACTTC
.	TRBV27	TRBJ1-3	.	CASSQEGGVGNTIYF	TGTGCCAGCTCCCAGGAGGGAGGGGTTGGAAACACCATATATTTT
once	TRBV10-3	TRBJ2-2	.	CAISGSQSTGELFF	TGTGCCATCAGTGGAAGCCAGAGTACCGGGGAGCTGTTTTTT